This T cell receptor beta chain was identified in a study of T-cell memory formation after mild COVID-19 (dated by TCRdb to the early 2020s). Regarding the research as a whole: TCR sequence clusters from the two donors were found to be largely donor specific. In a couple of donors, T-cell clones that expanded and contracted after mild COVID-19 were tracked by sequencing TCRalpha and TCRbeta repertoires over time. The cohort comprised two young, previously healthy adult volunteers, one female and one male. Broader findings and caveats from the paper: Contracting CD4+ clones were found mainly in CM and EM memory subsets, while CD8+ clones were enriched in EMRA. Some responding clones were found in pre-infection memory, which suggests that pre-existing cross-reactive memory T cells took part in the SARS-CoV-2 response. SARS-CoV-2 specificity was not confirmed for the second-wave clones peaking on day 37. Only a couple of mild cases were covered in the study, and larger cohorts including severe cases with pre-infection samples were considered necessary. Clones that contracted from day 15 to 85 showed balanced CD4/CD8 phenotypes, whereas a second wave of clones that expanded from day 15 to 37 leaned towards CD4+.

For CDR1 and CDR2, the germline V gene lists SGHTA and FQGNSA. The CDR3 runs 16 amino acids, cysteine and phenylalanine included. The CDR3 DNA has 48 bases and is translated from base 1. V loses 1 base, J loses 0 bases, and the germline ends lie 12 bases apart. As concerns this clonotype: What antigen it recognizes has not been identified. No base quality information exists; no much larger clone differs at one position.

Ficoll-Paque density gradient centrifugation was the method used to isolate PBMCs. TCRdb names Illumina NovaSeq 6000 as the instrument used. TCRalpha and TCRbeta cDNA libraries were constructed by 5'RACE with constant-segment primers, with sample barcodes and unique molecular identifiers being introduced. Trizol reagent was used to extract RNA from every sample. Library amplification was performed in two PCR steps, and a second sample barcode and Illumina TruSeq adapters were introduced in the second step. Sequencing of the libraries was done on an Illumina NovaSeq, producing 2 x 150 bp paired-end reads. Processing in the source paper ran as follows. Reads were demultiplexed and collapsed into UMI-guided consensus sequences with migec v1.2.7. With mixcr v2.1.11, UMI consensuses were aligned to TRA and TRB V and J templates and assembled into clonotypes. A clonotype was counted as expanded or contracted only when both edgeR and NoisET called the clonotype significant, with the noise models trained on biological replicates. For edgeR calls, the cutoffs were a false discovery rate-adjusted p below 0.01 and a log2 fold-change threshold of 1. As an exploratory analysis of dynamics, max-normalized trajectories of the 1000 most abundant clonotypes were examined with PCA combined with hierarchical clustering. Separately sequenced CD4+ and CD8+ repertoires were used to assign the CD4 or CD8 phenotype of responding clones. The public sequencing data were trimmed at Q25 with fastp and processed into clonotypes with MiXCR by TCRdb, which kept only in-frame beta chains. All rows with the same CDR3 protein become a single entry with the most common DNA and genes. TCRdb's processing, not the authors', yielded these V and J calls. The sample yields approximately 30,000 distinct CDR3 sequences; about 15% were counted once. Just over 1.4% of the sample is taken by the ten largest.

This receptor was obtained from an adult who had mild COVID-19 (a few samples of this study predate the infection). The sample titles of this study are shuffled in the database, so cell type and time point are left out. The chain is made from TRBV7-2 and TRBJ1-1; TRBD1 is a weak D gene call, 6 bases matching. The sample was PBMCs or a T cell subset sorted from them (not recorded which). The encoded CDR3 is CASSLVGQYMNTEAFF. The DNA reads TGTGCCAGCAGCTTAGTAGGACAGTACATGAACACTGAAGCTTTCTTT.